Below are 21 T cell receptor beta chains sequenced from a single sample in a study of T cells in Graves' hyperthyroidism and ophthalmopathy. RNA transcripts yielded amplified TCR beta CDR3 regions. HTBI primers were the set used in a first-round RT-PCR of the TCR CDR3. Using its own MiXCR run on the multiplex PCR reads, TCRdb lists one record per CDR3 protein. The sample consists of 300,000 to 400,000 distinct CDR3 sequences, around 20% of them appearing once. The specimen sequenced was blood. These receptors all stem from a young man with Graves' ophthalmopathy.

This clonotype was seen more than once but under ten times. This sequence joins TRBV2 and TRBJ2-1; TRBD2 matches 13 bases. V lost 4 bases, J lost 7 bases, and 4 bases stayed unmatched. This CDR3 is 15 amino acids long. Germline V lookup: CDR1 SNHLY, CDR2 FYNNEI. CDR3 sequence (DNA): TGTGCCAGCAGTGTACTAGCGGGGGGGCCTAATGAGCAGTTCTTC. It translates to CASSVLAGGPNEQFF.

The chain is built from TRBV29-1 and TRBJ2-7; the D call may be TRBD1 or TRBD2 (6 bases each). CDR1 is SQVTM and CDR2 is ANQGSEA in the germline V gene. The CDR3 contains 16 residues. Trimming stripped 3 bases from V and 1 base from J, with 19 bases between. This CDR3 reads CSVDGGPSGPSYEQYF. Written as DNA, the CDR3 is TGCAGCGTTGATGGGGGGCCGAGTGGCCCTTCCTACGAGCAGTACTTC.

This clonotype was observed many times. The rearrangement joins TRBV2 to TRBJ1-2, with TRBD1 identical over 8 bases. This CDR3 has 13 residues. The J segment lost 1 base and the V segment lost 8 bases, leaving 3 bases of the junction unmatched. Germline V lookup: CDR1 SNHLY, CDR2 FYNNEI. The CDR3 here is CASAGGLNYGYTF. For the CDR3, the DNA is TGTGCCAGCGCAGGGGGCCTTAACTATGGCTACACCTTC.

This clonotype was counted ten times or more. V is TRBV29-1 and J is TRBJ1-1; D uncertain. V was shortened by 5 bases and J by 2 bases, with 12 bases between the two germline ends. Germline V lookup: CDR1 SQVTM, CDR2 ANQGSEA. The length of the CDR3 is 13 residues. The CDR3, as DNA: TGCAGCGTTTCCCCCCCAGAAAACACTGAAGCTTTCTTT. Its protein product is CSVSPPENTEAFF.

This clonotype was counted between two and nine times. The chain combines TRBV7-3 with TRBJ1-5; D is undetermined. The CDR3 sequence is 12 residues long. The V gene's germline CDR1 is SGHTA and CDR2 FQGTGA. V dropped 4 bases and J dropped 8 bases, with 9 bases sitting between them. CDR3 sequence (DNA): TGTGCCAGCAGCTCACCCGTGGAGCCCCAGCATTTT. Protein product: CASSSPVEPQHF. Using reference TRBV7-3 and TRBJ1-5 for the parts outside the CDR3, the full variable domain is GAGVSQTPSNKVTEKGKYVELRCDPISGHTALYWYRQSLGQGPEFLIYFQGTGAADDSGLPNDRFFAVRPEGSVSTLKIQRTERGDSAVYLCASSSPVEPQHFGDGTRLSIL.

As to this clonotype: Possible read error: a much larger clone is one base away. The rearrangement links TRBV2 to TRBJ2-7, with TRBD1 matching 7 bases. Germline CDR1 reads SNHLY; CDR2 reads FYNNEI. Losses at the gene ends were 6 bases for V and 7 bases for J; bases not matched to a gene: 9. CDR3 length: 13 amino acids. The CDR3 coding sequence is TGTGCCAGCAGCCCGACAGGGCTGGGGGAGCAGTACTTC. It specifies CASSPTGLGEQYF.

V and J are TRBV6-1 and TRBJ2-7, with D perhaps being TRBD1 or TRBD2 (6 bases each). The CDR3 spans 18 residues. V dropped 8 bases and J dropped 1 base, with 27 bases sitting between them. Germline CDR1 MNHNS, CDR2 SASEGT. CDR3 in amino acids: CASSRRGGLPGLSYEQYF. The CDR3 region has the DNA TGTGCCAGCTCCCGCAGGGGTGGGTTGCCGGGACTTTCCTACGAGCAGTACTTC.

CDR3 nucleotides: TGTGCCAGCAGTCACCCCGGGCTAGCGGAGACCCAGTACTTC. Its translation: CASSHPGLAETQYF. The V call is TRBV12-3 or TRBV12-4, the J call TRBJ2-5; a weak D match, TRBD2 (6 bases). The CDR3 runs 14 residues. V gave up 5 bases and J gave up 5 bases, with 15 bases separating them.

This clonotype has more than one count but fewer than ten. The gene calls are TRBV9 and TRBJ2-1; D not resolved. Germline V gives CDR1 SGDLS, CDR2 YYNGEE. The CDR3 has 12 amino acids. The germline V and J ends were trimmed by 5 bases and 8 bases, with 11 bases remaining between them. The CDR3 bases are TGTGCCAGCAGTGCGACCTCCCATGAGCAGTTCTTC. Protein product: CASSATSHEQFF.

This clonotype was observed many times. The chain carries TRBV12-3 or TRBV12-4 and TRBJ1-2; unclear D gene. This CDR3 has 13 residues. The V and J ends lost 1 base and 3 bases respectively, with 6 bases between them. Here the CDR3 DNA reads TGTGCCAGCAGTTTAGGAGAATACTATGGCTACACCTTC. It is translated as CASSLGEYYGYTF.

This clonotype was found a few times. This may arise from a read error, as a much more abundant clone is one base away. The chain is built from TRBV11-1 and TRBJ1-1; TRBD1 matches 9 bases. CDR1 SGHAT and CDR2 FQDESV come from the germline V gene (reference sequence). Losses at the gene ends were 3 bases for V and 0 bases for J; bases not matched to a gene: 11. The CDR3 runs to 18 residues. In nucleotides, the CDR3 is TGTGCCAGCAGCTTCAAAGGACAGGGGCGCTTGGTGAACACTGAAGCTTTCTTT. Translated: CASSFKGQGRLVNTEAFF.

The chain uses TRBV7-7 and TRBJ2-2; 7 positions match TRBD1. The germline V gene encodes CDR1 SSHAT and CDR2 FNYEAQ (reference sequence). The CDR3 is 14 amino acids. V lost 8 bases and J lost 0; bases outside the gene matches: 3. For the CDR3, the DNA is TGTGCCAGCGGGGACAGCCCGAACACCGGGGAGCTGTTTTTT. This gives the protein CASGDSPNTGELFF.

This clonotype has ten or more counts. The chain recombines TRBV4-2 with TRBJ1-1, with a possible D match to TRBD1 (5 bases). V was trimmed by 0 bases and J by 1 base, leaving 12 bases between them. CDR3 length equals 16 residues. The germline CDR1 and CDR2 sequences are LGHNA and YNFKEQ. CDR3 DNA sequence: TGTGCCAGCAGCCAAGATAGAAGCGGGGGGAACACTGAAGCTTTCTTT. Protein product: CASSQDRSGGNTEAFF.

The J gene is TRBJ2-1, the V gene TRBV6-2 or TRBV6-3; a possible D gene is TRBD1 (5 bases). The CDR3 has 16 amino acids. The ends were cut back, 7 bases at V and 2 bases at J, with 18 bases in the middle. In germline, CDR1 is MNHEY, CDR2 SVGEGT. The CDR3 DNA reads TGTGCCAGCAATCCCCGTGGGGCTGTCGCCTACAATGAGCAGTTCTTC. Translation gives CASNPRGAVAYNEQFF.

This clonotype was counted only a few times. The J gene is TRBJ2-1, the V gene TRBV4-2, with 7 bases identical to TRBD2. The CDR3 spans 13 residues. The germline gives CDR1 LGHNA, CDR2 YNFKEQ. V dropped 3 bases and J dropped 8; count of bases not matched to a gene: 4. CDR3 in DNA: TGTGCCAGCAGCCAGCAGGGAGGGGATGAGCAGTTCTTC. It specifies CASSQQGGDEQFF.

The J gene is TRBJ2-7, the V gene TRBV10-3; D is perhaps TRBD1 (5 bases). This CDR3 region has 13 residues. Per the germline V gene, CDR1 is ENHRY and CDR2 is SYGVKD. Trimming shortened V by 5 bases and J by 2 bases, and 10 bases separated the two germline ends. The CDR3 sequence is CAISLDNAYEQYF. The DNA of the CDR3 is TGTGCCATCAGTCTGGACAACGCCTACGAGCAGTACTTC.

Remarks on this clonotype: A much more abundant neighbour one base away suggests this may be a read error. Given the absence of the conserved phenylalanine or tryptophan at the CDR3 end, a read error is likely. CDR3 loop: CASSAAEGQRTYGYTS. CDR3 DNA sequence: TGTGCCAGCAGCGCCGCCGAAGGACAGAGGACTTATGGCTACACCTCC. The chain has TRBV7-2 and TRBJ1-2; tentatively, D is TRBD1 (6 bases). The CDR3 is 16 amino acids. Trimming cost V 5 bases and J 5 bases, with 21 bases left between them. The germline CDR1 and CDR2 sequences are SGHTA and FQGNSA.

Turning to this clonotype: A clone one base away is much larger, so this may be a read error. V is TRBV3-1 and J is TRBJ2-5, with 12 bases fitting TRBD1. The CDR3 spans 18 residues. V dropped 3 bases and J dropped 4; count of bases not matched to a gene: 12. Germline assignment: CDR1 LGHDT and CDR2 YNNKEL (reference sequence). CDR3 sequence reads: CASSQYGTGGAFSETQYF. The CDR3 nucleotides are TGTGCCAGCAGCCAGTACGGGACAGGGGGCGCGTTCTCAGAGACCCAGTACTTC.

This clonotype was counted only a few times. CDR3 residues: CRVTSAYTGELFF. In DNA form, the CDR3 reads TGCAGGGTTACTAGTGCGTACACCGGGGAGCTGTTTTTT. The chain uses TRBV20-1 and TRBJ2-2; D is perhaps TRBD2 (5 bases). CDR3 length: 13 residues. The germline V gene has CDR1 DFQATT and CDR2 SNEGSKA (reference sequence).

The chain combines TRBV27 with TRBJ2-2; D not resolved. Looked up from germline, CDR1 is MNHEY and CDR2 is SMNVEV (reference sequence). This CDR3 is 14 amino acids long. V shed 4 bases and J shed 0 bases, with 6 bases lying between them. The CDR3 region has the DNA TGTGCCAGCAGTTATACCTCGAACACCGGGGAGCTGTTTTTT. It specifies CASSYTSNTGELFF.

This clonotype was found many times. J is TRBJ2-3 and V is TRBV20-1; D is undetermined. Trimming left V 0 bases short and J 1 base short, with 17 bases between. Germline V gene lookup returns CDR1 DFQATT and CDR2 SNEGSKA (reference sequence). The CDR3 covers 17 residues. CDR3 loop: CSARDLLGRGGTDTQYF. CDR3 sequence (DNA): TGCAGTGCTAGAGATCTCCTCGGCCGAGGAGGCACAGATACGCAGTATTTT.